Each of the 17 T cell receptor beta chains below was sequenced from the same sample in a study of early T cells in non-severe SARS-CoV-2 infection (TCRdb year 2021). The library came from 5' RACE. The reads were generated on a NextSeq 500. The public reads were run again by TCRdb, first through fastp at Q25 and then through MiXCR, and only productive beta chains were kept. Every CDR3 protein is listed once, alongside the most common genes and DNA of its rows. The sample table lists 65,000 to 95,000 distinct CDR3 sequences, 7.5% to 10% of them with a count of one. More than 4.5% of the sample belongs to the ten largest clones. The sequenced material came from whole blood. Every receptor here comes from an adult who was a healthcare worker with PCR-confirmed SARS-CoV-2 infection or an uninfected control (not recorded which).

This clonotype was found many times. The chain employs TRBV27 and TRBJ2-1; 9 nucleotides agree with TRBD1. The CDR3 length is 17 residues. Germline values: CDR1 MNHEY, CDR2 SMNVEV (reference sequence). The V segment lost 3 bases and the J segment 3 bases; nucleotides outside the gene matches: 9. The chain's CDR3 is CASSLTRPGQGYNEQFF. The CDR3 DNA is TGTGCCAGCAGTTTGACCCGACCGGGACAGGGCTACAATGAGCAGTTCTTC.

Only a few counts were recorded for this clonotype. The rearrangement joins TRBV7-2 to TRBJ1-2, with 7 bases lining up with TRBD1. CDR1 is SGHTA, CDR2 FQGNSA, per germline. V dropped 6 bases and J dropped 2; count of bases not matched to a gene: 6. CDR3 length equals 14 residues. The CDR3 protein is CASSYTGVNYGYTF. The CDR3 nucleotides are TGTGCCAGCAGTTATACAGGGGTCAACTATGGCTACACCTTC.

This sequence joins TRBV12-3 or TRBV12-4 and TRBJ2-7; 7 nucleotides line up with TRBD1. This CDR3 is 13 amino acids long. V lost 7 bases, J lost 2 bases, and 5 bases stayed unmatched. As DNA, the CDR3 is TGTGCCAGCACCTTGGGGACAGCCTACGAGCAGTACTTC. Translated: CASTLGTAYEQYF.

This clonotype was recorded many times. V is TRBV9 and J is TRBJ2-3; D is unresolved. This CDR3 contains 13 residues. Per germline, CDR1 SGDLS and CDR2 YYNGEE. With 3 bases removed from V and 0 bases from J, the gap between germline ends came to 5 bases. For the CDR3, the DNA is TGTGCCAGCAGCGACACCAGCACAGATACGCAGTATTTT. Protein sequence: CASSDTSTDTQYF.

This clonotype showed up just a few times. The V and J genes are TRBV29-1 and TRBJ1-1, with D unclear. CDR3 length equals 13 residues. Germline CDR1 SQVTM, CDR2 ANQGSEA. V was clipped by 8 bases and J by 1 base, with 14 bases between them. The CDR3 spells CSFRRLPNTEAFF. CDR3 nucleotides: TGCAGCTTCCGGCGTCTGCCGAACACTGAAGCTTTCTTT.

This clonotype came up many times. V and J are TRBV27 and TRBJ2-3; 16 nucleotides match TRBD2. V shed 5 bases, J shed 2 bases, and the junction held 7 bases outside the gene matches. CDR1 and CDR2 from the germline V gene are MNHEY and SMNVEV (reference sequence). The CDR3 covers 18 residues. Here the CDR3 DNA reads TGTGCCAGCAGTGAGGGGACTAGCGGGAGGGATGTCACAGATACGCAGTATTTT. Protein: CASSEGTSGRDVTDTQYF.

The V call is TRBV2, the J call TRBJ1-2, with 7 positions matching TRBD1. Trimming at V came to 4 bases and at J to 4 bases, leaving 6 bases not matched to a gene. From germline, CDR1 is SNHLY and CDR2 FYNNEI. The CDR3 sequence is 14 residues long. In nucleotides, the CDR3 is TGTGCCAGCAGTGTTAGACAGGGTCCCTATGGCTACACCTTC. Translation: CASSVRQGPYGYTF.

This clonotype has more than one count but fewer than ten. This chain connects TRBV14 to TRBJ2-3; no clear D. V lost 4 bases, J lost 5 bases, and 19 bases lay in between. The CDR3 runs to 16 residues. The germline V gene encodes CDR1 SGHDN and CDR2 FVKESK. The CDR3 DNA reads as TGTGCCAGCAGCCGAGATCCGGGTCTAACACGAGATACGCAGTATTTT. Translation: CASSRDPGLTRDTQYF.

This sequence joins TRBV29-1 and TRBJ2-5; D is possibly TRBD1 or TRBD2 (5 bases each). The length of the CDR3 is 14 residues. Germline V CDR1 and CDR2: SQVTM, ANQGSEA. The germline V and J ends were trimmed by 2 bases and 5 bases, with 15 bases remaining between them. The DNA for the CDR3 is TGCAGCGTTGAAATGCGCTGGGGCGGGGAGACCCAGTACTTC. Amino acid sequence: CSVEMRWGGETQYF.

This clonotype has a count of ten or more. This chain joins TRBV5-1 and TRBJ2-7, with D possibly TRBD2 on 5 matching bases. CDR3 length: 15 amino acids. The V gene lost 4 bases and the J gene lost 0 bases, with 14 bases spanning the gap. Germline-derived CDR1 and CDR2 are SGHRS and YFSETQ. CDR3 in DNA: TGCGCCAGCAGCCCCGGAAGCGGAACCTCCTACGAGCAGTACTTC. Translated, it gives CASSPGSGTSYEQYF.

This clonotype came up many times. This chain links TRBV7-8 with TRBJ2-1, with TRBD2 identical over 9 bases. Germline CDR1 is SGHVS and CDR2 is FQNEAQ. J lost 6 bases, V lost 2 bases, and 5 bases had no gene match. The CDR3 is made up of 15 amino acids. CDR3 in DNA: TGTGCCAGCAGCTTATTAGCGGGAGAAGGCAATGAGCAGTTCTTC. Its protein is CASSLLAGEGNEQFF.

The chain links TRBV29-1 to TRBJ1-5, with unresolved D. CDR3 length: 16 residues. The germline V gene has CDR1 SQVTM and CDR2 ANQGSEA. Here the CDR3 DNA reads TGCAGTAATCCGGGCCTAGAGGGATACGGACATCAGCCCCAGCATTTT. Amino acids: CSNPGLEGYGHQPQHF. Filled out from reference TRBV29-1 and TRBJ1-5, the complete variable domain reads SAVISQKPSRDICQRGTSLTIQCQVDSQVTMMFWYRQQPGQSLTLIATANQGSEATYESGFVIDKFPISRPNLTFSTLTVSNMSPEDSSIYLCSNPGLEGYGHQPQHFGDGTRLSIL.

This clonotype was found a few times. The chain joins TRBV4-2 to TRBJ2-7; D uncertain. Per the germline V gene, CDR1 is LGHNA and CDR2 is YNFKEQ. The CDR3 contains 16 residues. Deletions cut 4 bases from V and 0 bases from J, with 16 bases between. CDR3 bases: TGTGCCAGCAGCCCCACCCTTGGGCTCAGCTCCTACGAGCAGTACTTC. It encodes CASSPTLGLSSYEQYF.

J is TRBJ2-5 and V is TRBV3-1, with D possibly being TRBD1 or TRBD2 (5 bases each). The V gene lost 4 bases and the J gene lost 1 base, with 7 bases spanning the gap. Germline CDR1 LGHDT, CDR2 YNNKEL (reference sequence). CDR3 size: 13 residues. The CDR3 bases are TGTGCCAGCAGCCGGGGGAGCCAAGAGACCCAGTACTTC. Its protein is CASSRGSQETQYF.

The sample holds many counts of this clonotype. This chain links TRBV5-6 with TRBJ2-5; D is uncertain. Germline CDR1 and CDR2: SGHDT and YYEEEE. This CDR3 spans 14 amino acids. The V and J ends lost 3 bases and 2 bases respectively, with 11 bases between them. CDR3 residues: CASSSLTWQETQYF. DNA of the CDR3: TGTGCCAGCAGCTCCCTGACGTGGCAAGAGACCCAGTACTTC.

This clonotype showed up many times. This chain connects TRBV6-1 to TRBJ1-5, with D perhaps matching TRBD1 (5 bases). Per germline, CDR1 MNHNS and CDR2 SASEGT. Trimming shortened V by 1 base and J by 7 bases, and 11 bases separated the two germline ends. The CDR3 sequence is 14 residues long. CDR3 coding DNA: TGTGCCAGCAGTGAAGTTGGGGGTGAGCAGCCCCAGCATTTT. Translating it yields CASSEVGGEQPQHF.

Only a few counts were recorded for this clonotype. The rearrangement uses TRBV19 and TRBJ2-7; D gene ambiguous. CDR1 is LNHDA, CDR2 SQIVND, per germline (reference sequence). V lost 4 bases to trimming and J lost 5 bases, with 9 bases between them. The length of the CDR3 is 12 residues. Here the CDR3 DNA reads TGTGCCAGTAGTAGGGTACCCAACGAGCAGTACTTC. It translates to CASSRVPNEQYF.